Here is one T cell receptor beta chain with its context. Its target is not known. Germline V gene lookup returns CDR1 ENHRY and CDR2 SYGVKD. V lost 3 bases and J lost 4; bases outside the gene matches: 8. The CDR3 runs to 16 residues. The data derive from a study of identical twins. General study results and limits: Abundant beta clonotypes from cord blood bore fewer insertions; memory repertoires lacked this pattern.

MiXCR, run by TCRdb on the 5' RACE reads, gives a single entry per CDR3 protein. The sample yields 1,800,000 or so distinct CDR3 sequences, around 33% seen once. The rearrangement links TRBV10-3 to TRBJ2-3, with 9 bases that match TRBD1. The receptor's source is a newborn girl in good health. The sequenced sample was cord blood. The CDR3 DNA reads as TGTGCCATCAGTGACCCGGATGGGACAGGGTCAGATACGCAGTATTTT. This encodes CAISDPDGTGSDTQYF.